This T cell receptor beta chain was retrieved from a study of shared clonotypes between healthy human individuals. Study conclusions and caveats: Sampling included only blood; tissue repertoires likely differ.

As to this clone: Its antigen remains unidentified.

Assay used: immunoSEQ multiplex PCR; TCRdb lists only in-frame clones, some missing. Of hundreds of thousands of clones in the sample, 95% to 98% are singletons; the top ten hold 0.3%. Naive CD8 isolation took CD45RO-negative cells positively selected for CCR7 and excluded terminally differentiated effector memory CD45RA+ cells. Participating donors were healthy, HIV-negative adults free of recent acute infections or vaccinations. The sequenced sample was naive CD8+ T cells sorted from blood. The sequence derives from a man aged 30 to 39 in good health.

CDR3 loop: CATSNPPLSYNEQFF. CDR3 in DNA: TGTGCCACCAGCAATCCTCCCCTGTCCTACAATGAGCAGTTCTTC. V is TRBV15 and J is TRBJ2-1; D is unresolved. V was trimmed by 4 bases and J by 1 base, leaving 11 bases between them. This CDR3 comprises 15 residues. In germline, CDR1 is LNHNV, CDR2 YYDKDF (reference sequence).